The 26 T cell receptor beta chains below were found in one sample sequenced in a study of metastatic and nonmetastatic thyroid tumors. TCRdb re-called clones from the PCR reads using MiXCR. This sample has 7,500 to 10,000 clones; approximately 40% occur once, and the top ten carry roughly 21%. All patients reached thyroid surgery having received no treatment beforehand. Material: tumor tissue. All receptors come from a female donor with papillary thyroid cancer or a benign thyroid nodule (not recorded which). Some clones in this sample may be carry-over from other donors' samples.

This clone has more than one count but fewer than ten. This chain links TRBV27 with TRBJ2-7; TRBD1 agrees at 11 bases. The length of the CDR3 is 15 residues. Trimming removed 2 bases from V and 3 bases from J; junction bases left unmatched: 3. Germline V gene data show CDR1 as MNHEY and CDR2 as SMNVEV (reference sequence). CDR3 in DNA: TGTGCCAGCAGTTTAGGACAGGGGGCTATCTACGAGCAGTACTTC. As protein: CASSLGQGAIYEQYF.

This clone was seen a handful of times. V gene TRBV11-3 combines with J gene TRBJ2-7; 12 bases match TRBD2. Per germline, CDR1 SGHNT and CDR2 YENEEA. V dropped 5 bases and J dropped 6; count of bases not matched to a gene: 5. CDR3 length equals 14 residues. CDR3 DNA sequence: TGTGCCAGCAGCCGACTAGCGGGAGAGAGCGAGCAGTACTTC. It codes for CASSRLAGESEQYF.

V is TRBV28 and J is TRBJ2-1, with D tentatively TRBD1 or TRBD2 (5 bases each). The V end was cut by 4 bases, the J end by 8 bases, with 24 bases between. The CDR3 covers 17 residues. Germline CDR1 MDHEN, CDR2 SYDVKM. Here the CDR3 reads CASSSLGVGVLGDEQFF. The CDR3 DNA sequence: TGTGCCAGCAGTTCACTAGGGGTGGGAGTCCTTGGCGATGAGCAGTTCTTC.

CDR3 DNA: TGTGCCAGCAGCTCTCGACTAGCGGGAGGAGATACGCAGTATTTT. Translated: CASSSRLAGGDTQYF. The chain is built from TRBV7-3 and TRBJ2-3; TRBD2 aligns across 13 bases. Looked up from germline, CDR1 is SGHTA and CDR2 is FQGTGA. The CDR3 is 15 residues long. V shed 4 bases, J shed 5 bases, and the junction held 3 bases outside the gene matches.

The chain employs TRBV11-2 and TRBJ2-6; D gene unclear. The CDR3 covers 14 residues. Germline CDR1 SGHAT, CDR2 FQNNGV. The V end lost 8 bases, the J end lost 2 bases, and 10 bases lay between the germline ends. CDR3 residues: CASPGATGANVLTF. In DNA, the CDR3 is TGTGCCAGCCCCGGCGCAACTGGGGCCAACGTCCTGACTTTC.

This clone has more than one count but fewer than ten. This chain connects TRBV7-9 to TRBJ1-1; tentatively, D is TRBD1 (5 bases). Trimming took 3 bases from V and 14 from J, leaving 19 bases between them. Germline-derived CDR1 and CDR2 are SEHNR and FQNEAQ (reference sequence). CDR3 length equals 13 residues. CDR3 nucleotides: TGTGCCAGCAGCTTTGGGGGAAACACTGAAGTCTTCTTT. This codes for CASSFGGNTEVFF.

This clone has only a few counts. The V call is TRBV27, the J call TRBJ1-2; D gene uncertain. Germline V CDR1 and CDR2: MNHEY, SMNVEV (reference sequence). Trimming removed 6 bases at V and 4 bases at J, with 9 bases between. This CDR3 contains 12 residues. As DNA, the CDR3 is TGTGCCAGCAGGGGGTTCGGCTATGGCTACACCTTC. Residues: CASRGFGYGYTF.

The chain uses TRBV11-2 and TRBJ1-1; D is perhaps TRBD1 (5 bases). CDR1 and CDR2 (germline): SGHAT, FQNNGV. V dropped 5 bases and J dropped 3 bases, with 10 bases sitting between them. The CDR3 covers 13 residues. Here the CDR3 DNA reads TGTGCCAGCAGCAACCGGGGCGACACTGAAGCTTTCTTT. Translated: CASSNRGDTEAFF.

In its sample, this clone ranks as medium-sized. The genes are TRBV7-2 and TRBJ2-7, with no clear D. Deletions cut 1 base from V and 3 bases from J, with 13 bases between. There are 15 residues in the CDR3. Germline V CDR1 and CDR2: SGHTA, FQGNSA. As DNA, the CDR3 is TGTGCCAGCAGCTTAGGGGCAGGCAACCTCTACGAGCAGTACTTC. Amino acid sequence: CASSLGAGNLYEQYF.

This clone was picked up a small number of times. The CDR3: CASSSENNRAQQYF. The CDR3 nucleotides read TGTGCCAGCAGCAGCGAGAACAACAGGGCTCAGCAGTACTTC. V gene TRBV6-1 combines with J gene TRBJ2-7; a weak D match, TRBD1 (6 bases). The CDR3 loop spans 14 amino acids. Germline values: CDR1 MNHNS, CDR2 SASEGT. The V gene lost 6 bases and the J gene lost 8 bases, with 20 bases spanning the gap.

This clone came up a few times. The V gene is TRBV6-1, the J gene TRBJ1-1; D might be TRBD1 (5 bases). Germline V lookup: CDR1 MNHNS, CDR2 SASEGT. V dropped 8 bases and J dropped 3 bases, with 10 bases sitting between them. The CDR3 totals 12 residues. The CDR3 region has the DNA TGTGCCAGCGCCCGGGGGGACACTGAAGCTTTCTTT. This sequence encodes CASARGDTEAFF.

This chain uses TRBV6-1 with TRBJ1-3; 9 nucleotides agree with TRBD1. V lost 10 bases and J lost 4; bases outside the gene matches: 8. The CDR3 covers 14 residues. Germline V gives CDR1 MNHNS, CDR2 SASEGT. The CDR3 coding sequence is TGTGCCATATCACAGGGGGCGAGGGGAAACACCATATATTTT. The encoded protein is CAISQGARGNTIYF.

As regards this clone: The germline gene is not matched at one end of the junction; a read error may be the cause. The sample holds other DNA sequences that translate to the same CDR3. J is TRBJ2-3 and V is TRBV7-7; possibly TRBD2 for D (6 bases). This CDR3 is 15 amino acids long. Germline CDR1 SSHAT, CDR2 FNYEAQ (reference sequence). CDR3 sequence reads: CASSLEAGGPGTQYF. Written as DNA, the CDR3 is TGTGCTAGCAGCTTAGAAGCGGGTGGGCCTGGTACGCAGTATTTT.

This clone appeared a few times. Other DNA sequences from this sample encode an identical CDR3 as well. This chain connects TRBV28 to TRBJ2-2; 8 nucleotides align to TRBD1. The junction had 2 bases not matched to a gene; V was cut back by 6 bases and J by 5 bases. The CDR3 runs 13 residues. The germline gives CDR1 MDHEN, CDR2 SYDVKM. The CDR3 loop reads CASSYRGTGELFF. The DNA for the CDR3 is TGTGCCAGCAGCTACAGGGGGACCGGGGAGCTGTTTTTT.

The chain has TRBV19 and TRBJ1-6; D call uncertain. This CDR3 spans 14 amino acids. Between the trimmed V and J ends, which lost 8 bases and 6 bases, there was a span of 14 bases. Germline loops: CDR1 LNHDA, CDR2 SQIVND (reference sequence). The CDR3 loop is CASGVIIGNSPLHF. DNA for the CDR3: TGTGCCAGTGGTGTGATTATCGGTAATTCACCCCTCCACTTT.

This clone was counted many times. J is TRBJ2-5 and V is TRBV7-2; perhaps TRBD1 as D (5 bases). The V gene's germline CDR1 is SGHTA and CDR2 FQGNSA. This CDR3 has 14 amino acids. Between the trimmed V and J ends, which lost 5 bases and 6 bases, there was a span of 16 bases. CDR3 in DNA: TGTGCCAGCAGCCCGTCTTGGGGCGCGAAGACCCAGTACTTC. Protein sequence: CASSPSWGAKTQYF.

J is TRBJ1-3 and V is TRBV11-1; 7 bases agree with TRBD1. CDR1 and CDR2 (germline): SGHAT, FQDESV (reference sequence). V was pared by 2 bases and J by 0 bases, with 7 bases of the junction left unmatched. The CDR3 spans 17 residues. The CDR3 loop is CASSLPPDRDSGNTIYF. CDR3 coding DNA: TGTGCCAGCAGCTTACCCCCCGACAGGGACTCTGGAAACACCATATATTTT.

The chain links TRBV30 to TRBJ1-5, with D possibly matching TRBD1 (6 bases). CDR3 size: 14 residues. With 0 bases removed from V and 6 bases from J, the gap between germline ends came to 12 bases. From germline, CDR1 is GTSNPN and CDR2 SVGIG (reference sequence). The CDR3 coding sequence is TGTGCCTGGAGTGTACAGGGAGGAGGTCAGCCCCAGCATTTT. Protein: CAWSVQGGGQPQHF. Together with reference TRBV30 and TRBJ1-5, the CDR3 gives the full variable domain: SQTIHQWPATLVQPVGSPLSLECTVEGTSNPNLYWYRQAAGRGLQLLFYSVGIGQISSEVPQNLSASRPQDRQFILSSKKLLLSDSGFYLCAWSVQGGGQPQHFGDGTRLSIL.

In this sample, this clone turned up once. The chain links TRBV20-1 to TRBJ2-1, with 8 bases aligning to TRBD2. There are 14 residues in the CDR3. Germline CDR1 DFQATT, CDR2 SNEGSKA (reference sequence). V dropped 4 bases and J dropped 0; count of bases not matched to a gene: 2. The CDR3 DNA reads as TGCAGTGCTATAGCGGGGAGCTCCTACAATGAGCAGTTCTTC. It translates to CSAIAGSSYNEQFF.

This chain uses TRBV6-1 with TRBJ2-7, with 10 bases that match TRBD1. V lost 5 bases and J lost 7; bases outside the gene matches: 8. The length of the CDR3 is 14 residues. The germline gives CDR1 MNHNS, CDR2 SASEGT. CDR3 DNA sequence: TGTGCCAGCAGTCTTACCGGGACAGGGGAGGAGCAGTACTTC. Amino acids: CASSLTGTGEEQYF.

The CDR3 coding sequence is TGCAGTGCTAGGGGAACCGGGACAGGGCCCTACGAGCAGTACTTC. Translating gives CSARGTGTGPYEQYF. The chain is built from TRBV20-1 and TRBJ2-7, with 9 bases lining up with TRBD1. CDR3 length equals 15 residues. CDR1 and CDR2 (germline): DFQATT, SNEGSKA (reference sequence). The ends lost 3 bases at V and 2 bases at J; junction bases unmatched: 8.

CDR3 in amino acids: CANNRDSKYGYTF. Here the CDR3 DNA reads TGTGCCAACAACCGGGACAGCAAATATGGCTACACCTTC. V usage is TRBV28 and J usage is TRBJ1-2, with 7 nucleotides matching TRBD1. Looked up from germline, CDR1 is MDHEN and CDR2 is SYDVKM. V lost 10 bases, J lost 5 bases, and 10 bases stayed unmatched. CDR3 length: 13 residues.

The CDR3 region is CAWSSTTGEQYF. The CDR3 DNA is TGTGCCTGGAGTAGTACTACCGGCGAGCAGTACTTC. V usage is TRBV30 and J usage is TRBJ2-7; the D is unclear. Germline V gene lookup returns CDR1 GTSNPN and CDR2 SVGIG (reference sequence). CDR3 length: 12 amino acids. The V end was cut by 2 bases, the J end by 6 bases, with 11 bases between.

This chain joins TRBV30 and TRBJ2-3; 7 positions match TRBD2. The CDR3 extends over 14 amino acids. Germline V lookup: CDR1 GTSNPN, CDR2 SVGIG (reference sequence). V was pared by 4 bases and J by 2 bases, with 6 bases of the junction left unmatched. CDR3 nucleotide sequence: TGTGCCTGGAAGCGAGCGGGAATCACAGATACGCAGTATTTT. Its protein product is CAWKRAGITDTQYF.

The chain carries TRBV2 and TRBJ2-5; 9 nucleotides line up with TRBD2. The CDR3 is made up of 14 amino acids. CDR1 and CDR2 from the germline V gene are SNHLY and FYNNEI. V lost 4 bases to trimming and J lost 4 bases; unmatched junction nucleotides: 4. CDR3 in amino acids: CASSGSGSGETQYF. For the CDR3, the DNA is TGTGCCAGCAGTGGTAGCGGGAGTGGAGAGACCCAGTACTTC.

This clone was seen a handful of times. The chain employs TRBV11-1 and TRBJ1-6; 7 positions match TRBD1. Germline values: CDR1 SGHAT, CDR2 FQDESV (reference sequence). The CDR3 has 16 amino acids. J was trimmed by 3 bases and V by 5 bases; bases with no gene match: 7. The CDR3 sequence: CASSLTTGFYNSPLHF. DNA for the CDR3: TGTGCCAGCAGCCTCACGACAGGGTTCTATAATTCACCCCTCCACTTT.